The clone carrying this T cell receptor (beta chain) was observed a single time. Antigen: not known. V shed 5 bases and J shed 2 bases, with 19 bases lying between them. The CDR3 extends over 18 amino acids. Germline CDR1 SGHVS, CDR2 FNYEAQ. The data belong to a study of cytomegalovirus exposure and HLA in healthy donors. On the study more broadly: There were around 100 million unique TCR beta sequences, drawn from about 180 million T cells, in an earlier analysis.

Study findings and constraints: Cytomegalovirus association was assigned to approximately 160 TCR beta chains. The analysis excluded some indistinguishable V segments, including TRBV6-2 and TRBV6-3. In vitro confirmation showed three CMV-associated chains to be CMV antigen specific.

Use of 60 Vbeta and 13 Jbeta primers characterized the PCR. Profiling relied on immunoSEQ multiplex PCR, and the TCRdb table lists in-frame clones only, not all of them. The sample shows about 180,000 clones, 65% to 90% of them seen only once. Sequencing input: PBMCs. This sequence was found in a girl aged 2 to 10 in good health and CMV-seropositive. V and J are TRBV7-6 and TRBJ2-6; D may be TRBD1 (5 bases). The CDR3 sequence is CASSPRLVGVPGANVLTF. In DNA, the CDR3 is TGTGCCAGCAGCCCTAGGTTGGTAGGGGTCCCTGGGGCCAACGTCCTGACTTTC.